These 32 T cell receptor beta chains came from one sample sequenced in a study of OX40 agonist ivuxolimab in advanced cancers. The repertoire was sequenced with immunoSEQ multiplex PCR; TCRdb's copy has only in-frame clones and lacks some. Of about 37,000 clones listed, around 85% are singletons. The starting material was CD4+ or CD8+ T cells sorted from blood, obtained in a trial of the OX40 agonist ivuxolimab. These receptors all come from an adult with an advanced solid tumor such as melanoma, head and neck, liver or kidney cancer.

V usage is TRBV7-2 and J usage is TRBJ2-3; unclear D gene. CDR1 and CDR2 (germline): SGHTA, FQGNSA. The CDR3 consists of 14 residues. The V end lost 2 bases, the J end lost 1 base, and 7 bases lay between the germline ends. The CDR3 region is CASSLIVGTDTQYF. The DNA for the CDR3 is TGTGCCAGCAGCTTAATCGTCGGCACAGATACGCAGTATTTT.

This clone has just a few counts. The chain is built from TRBV6-1 and TRBJ1-2; TRBD1 is a possible D gene (5 bases). The germline V and J ends were trimmed by 1 base and 4 bases, with 10 bases remaining between them. The CDR3 covers 14 residues. Germline assignment: CDR1 MNHNS and CDR2 SASEGT. The CDR3 sequence: CASSEVGGGYGYTF. The CDR3 coding sequence is TGTGCCAGCAGTGAAGTTGGTGGGGGCTATGGCTACACCTTC.

The rearrangement links TRBV6-5 to TRBJ2-6; D not certain. Looked up from germline, CDR1 is MNHEY and CDR2 is SVGAGI. V lost 2 bases and J 0 bases, leaving 8 bases between the germline ends. CDR3 length: 16 amino acids. In DNA, the CDR3 is TGTGCCAGCAGTTACGGCTCGGGCTCTGGGGCCAACGTCCTGACTTTC. This gives the protein CASSYGSGSGANVLTF.

The chain uses TRBV7-2 and TRBJ2-3; no firm D call. Germline V gives CDR1 SGHTA, CDR2 FQGNSA. V lost 1 base, J lost 5 bases, and 1 base lay in between. The CDR3 is made up of 11 amino acids. The CDR3 DNA reads as TGTGCCAGCAGCTTAGTAGATACGCAGTATTTT. This codes for CASSLVDTQYF.

This sequence joins TRBV11-3 and TRBJ2-2; 8 positions match TRBD2. The length of the CDR3 is 16 residues. J gave up 1 base and V 5 bases, and 6 bases lay outside the gene matches. CDR1 is SGHNT and CDR2 is YENEEA in the germline V gene. Written as DNA, the CDR3 is TGTGCCAGCAGCCCAACTAGCGGACTGAACACCGGGGAGCTGTTTTTT. It codes for CASSPTSGLNTGELFF.

This sequence joins TRBV11-2 and TRBJ2-3; TRBD2 matches at 10 bases. Germline CDR1 is SGHAT and CDR2 is FQNNGV. The junction had 6 bases not matched to a gene; V was cut back by 1 base and J by 5 bases. There are 16 residues in the CDR3. The CDR3 spells CASSLGAGTSVDTQYF. CDR3 DNA sequence: TGTGCCAGCAGCTTAGGGGCCGGGACTAGCGTAGATACGCAGTATTTT.

The chain carries TRBV5-8 and TRBJ1-5; D ambiguous. V lost 0 bases to trimming and J lost 3 bases, with 1 base between them. The germline V gene has CDR1 SGHTS and CDR2 YDEGEE. This CDR3 is built from 12 residues. The CDR3 sequence: CASSLVNQPQHF. CDR3 sequence (DNA): TGTGCCAGCAGCTTGGTCAATCAGCCCCAGCATTTT.

The rearrangement links TRBV14 to TRBJ1-2, with D possibly TRBD1 on 6 matching bases. Per the germline V gene, CDR1 is SGHDN and CDR2 is FVKESK. Trimming removed 2 bases at V and 4 bases at J, with 17 bases between. The CDR3 is 16 amino acids. Written as DNA, the CDR3 is TGTGCCAGCAGCCAATGGAGGGGGGGCGCGGGCTATGGCTACACCTTC. Encoded protein: CASSQWRGGAGYGYTF. Together with reference TRBV14 and TRBJ1-2, the CDR3 gives the full variable domain: EAGVTQFPSHSVIEKGQTVTLRCDPISGHDNLYWYRRVMGKEIKFLLHFVKESKQDESGMPNNRFLAERTGGTYSTLKVQPAELEDSGVYFCASSQWRGGAGYGYTFGSGTRLTVV.

The J gene is TRBJ2-1, the V gene TRBV6-1; 12 nucleotides match TRBD2. Trimming removed 7 bases from V and 9 bases from J; junction bases left unmatched: 7. The V gene's germline CDR1 is MNHNS and CDR2 SASEGT. The length of the CDR3 is 14 residues. The CDR3 sequence: CASKTSGSIGEQFF. The CDR3 region has the DNA TGTGCCAGCAAGACTAGCGGGAGTATCGGTGAGCAGTTCTTC.

The chain combines TRBV28 with TRBJ1-5; D ambiguous. The CDR3 is made up of 12 amino acids. Germline CDR1 reads MDHEN; CDR2 reads SYDVKM. The germline V and J ends were trimmed by 6 bases and 7 bases, with 10 bases remaining between them. Here the CDR3 reads CASRLMWQPQHF. The CDR3 DNA follows: TGTGCCAGCAGGCTGATGTGGCAGCCCCAGCATTTT.

This rearrangement joins TRBV28 to TRBJ1-1, with D possibly being TRBD1 (5 bases). The CDR3 is made up of 15 amino acids. Germline lookup yields CDR1 MDHEN and CDR2 SYDVKM. V dropped 2 bases and J dropped 4 bases, with 14 bases sitting between them. The CDR3 bases are TGTGCCAGCAGTTTAACAGGATCGTTGAGCACTGAAGCTTTCTTT. Its translation: CASSLTGSLSTEAFF.

The chain couples TRBV6-1 to TRBJ2-3, with 9 bases aligning to TRBD2. V lost 7 bases, J lost 7 bases, and 9 bases stayed unmatched. The germline V gene encodes CDR1 MNHNS and CDR2 SASEGT. The CDR3 has 14 amino acids. The CDR3 spells CASTGAGGTNTQYF. Here the CDR3 DNA reads TGTGCCAGCACTGGAGCGGGAGGCACTAATACGCAGTATTTT.

This clone was observed once. The chain couples TRBV21-1 to TRBJ2-7. TRBV21-1 is marked as a pseudogene. The CDR3 runs 18 residues. The CDR3 loop reads CASTRPRDPRGLLHEQYF. In DNA form, the CDR3 reads TGTGCCAGCACCCGGCCCCGGGACCCCCGAGGCCTCCTGCACGAGCAGTACTTC.

J is TRBJ1-5 and V is TRBV2, with 7 bases matching TRBD1. The CDR3 consists of 14 residues. Looked up from germline, CDR1 is SNHLY and CDR2 is FYNNEI. Losses at the gene ends were 6 bases for V and 6 bases for J; bases not matched to a gene: 8. The CDR3 DNA reads TGTGCCAGCAGCGAGACAGGGCTCACTCAGCCCCAGCATTTT. Amino acid sequence: CASSETGLTQPQHF.

This rearrangement joins TRBV10-2 to TRBJ1-2, with unresolved D. Trimming took off 8 bases at V and 11 bases at J, with 18 bases between the two ends. This CDR3 has 12 residues. CDR1 WSHSY and CDR2 SAAADI come from the germline V gene. The CDR3 protein is CASPLDPWLYTF. The CDR3 coding sequence is TGCGCCAGCCCCTTGGACCCTTGGCTTTACACCTTC.

This clone was counted a single time. This chain links TRBV28 with TRBJ1-5; D is perhaps TRBD1 (5 bases). V shed 3 bases and J shed 7 bases, with 13 bases lying between them. From germline, CDR1 is MDHEN and CDR2 SYDVKM. CDR3 length: 14 residues. Here the CDR3 reads CASSLSQVPQPQHF. Written as DNA, the CDR3 is TGTGCCAGCAGTTTGTCACAGGTGCCCCAGCCCCAGCATTTT.

V is TRBV19 and J is TRBJ1-6; D is unresolved. The germline V gene encodes CDR1 LNHDA and CDR2 SQIVND (reference sequence). The CDR3 totals 14 residues. Between the trimmed V and J ends, which lost 5 bases and 10 bases, there was a span of 15 bases. The DNA for the CDR3 is TGTGCCAGTAGTTGGGCCGGGGAGGGATCACCCCTCCACTTT. This translates into CASSWAGEGSPLHF.

This rearrangement joins TRBV18 to TRBJ2-7; 7 bases align to TRBD1. The V gene end was trimmed by 5 bases and the J gene end by 3 bases; junction bases not matched to a gene: 4. CDR1 KGHSH and CDR2 LQKENI come from the germline V gene. The CDR3 runs to 13 residues. This chain's CDR3 is CASSEGTDYEQYF. Written as DNA, the CDR3 is TGTGCCAGCTCAGAAGGGACAGACTACGAGCAGTACTTC.

V and J are TRBV29-1 and TRBJ2-1, with a possible D match to TRBD2 (6 bases). The germline gives CDR1 SQVTM, CDR2 ANQGSEA. The CDR3 covers 13 residues. With 6 bases removed from V and 6 bases from J, the gap between germline ends came to 15 bases. The CDR3 DNA reads as TGCAGCGTGCCCCCTTGGGGGGTCAATGAGCAGTTCTTC. Amino acids: CSVPPWGVNEQFF.

The chain uses TRBV7-6 and TRBJ2-5, with a weak D call TRBD2 (5 bases). This CDR3 is 15 amino acids long. Trimming stripped 5 bases from V and 5 bases from J, with 18 bases between. CDR1 is SGHVS and CDR2 is FNYEAQ in the germline V gene. CDR3 protein: CASSPAGRRVETQYF. The CDR3 region has the DNA TGTGCCAGCAGCCCCGCCGGCCGGCGGGTCGAGACCCAGTACTTC.

The V and J genes are TRBV7-8 and TRBJ2-7, with D possibly being TRBD2 (6 bases). The length of the CDR3 is 16 residues. The V and J ends lost 0 bases and 8 bases respectively, with 20 bases between them. Germline V gene data show CDR1 as SGHVS and CDR2 as FQNEAQ. CDR3 protein: CASSLARGTPPGKQYF. The CDR3 DNA follows: TGTGCCAGCAGCTTAGCGCGGGGAACCCCCCCTGGGAAGCAGTACTTC.

V and J are TRBV12-5 and TRBJ1-1; D not resolved. Germline-derived CDR1 and CDR2 are LGHNT and FRNRAP. The CDR3 is made up of 13 amino acids. V was shortened by 6 bases and J by 0 bases, with 8 bases between the two germline ends. This CDR3 reads CASGSQLNTEAFF. CDR3 DNA sequence: TGTGCTAGTGGATCACAGCTGAACACTGAAGCTTTCTTT. Drawing the rest from reference TRBV12-5 and TRBJ1-1, the complete variable domain is DARVTQTPRHKVTEMGQEVTMRCQPILGHNTVFWYRQTMMQGLELLAYFRNRAPLDDSGMPKDRFSAEMPDATLATLKIQPSEPRDSAVYFCASGSQLNTEAFFGQGTRLTVV.

The sample holds one count of this clone. V and J are TRBV6-4 and TRBJ1-4; tentatively, D is TRBD1 (6 bases). The germline CDR1 and CDR2 sequences are MRHNA and SNTAGT. The CDR3 totals 18 residues. V lost 10 bases to trimming and J lost 2 bases, with 26 bases between them. The CDR3 sequence: CAIHHRVWAKGTNEKLFF. The CDR3, as DNA: TGTGCCATCCACCACAGGGTTTGGGCAAAAGGCACTAATGAAAAACTGTTTTTT.

The chain couples TRBV2 to TRBJ2-7, with 13 bases lining up with TRBD2. Germline V lookup: CDR1 SNHLY, CDR2 FYNNEI. The CDR3 extends over 15 amino acids. V dropped 6 bases and J dropped 0; count of bases not matched to a gene: 2. CDR3 protein: CASRLAGGPSYEQYF. DNA for the CDR3: TGTGCCAGCAGACTAGCGGGAGGGCCCTCCTACGAGCAGTACTTC.

The rearrangement joins TRBV5-5 to TRBJ2-7, with D possibly being TRBD1 (5 bases). Germline lookup yields CDR1 SGHKS and CDR2 YYEKEE (reference sequence). The CDR3 consists of 18 residues. Trimming removed 3 bases from V and 0 bases from J, with 22 bases in between. The CDR3 sequence: CASSSKDALGHLSYEQYF. The CDR3 DNA sequence: TGTGCCAGCAGCTCTAAAGACGCCCTCGGACACCTCTCCTACGAGCAGTACTTC.

The chain uses TRBV19 and TRBJ2-1, with D possibly TRBD2 on 5 matching bases. The CDR3 totals 14 residues. Trimming shortened V by 0 bases and J by 9 bases, and 12 bases separated the two germline ends. In germline, CDR1 is LNHDA, CDR2 SQIVND (reference sequence). CDR3 coding DNA: TGTGCCAGTAGTATAGATCCGGCTAGCCTTGAGCAGTTCTTC. Residues: CASSIDPASLEQFF. Complete variable domain (other parts from reference TRBV19 and TRBJ2-1): DGGITQSPKYLFRKEGQNVTLSCEQNLNHDAMYWYRQDPGQGLRLIYYSQIVNDFQKGDIAEGYSVSREKKESFPLTVTSAQKNPTAFYLCASSIDPASLEQFFGPGTRLTVL.

This clone appeared a few times. The chain recombines TRBV6-1 with TRBJ2-6; D remains unclear. CDR1 is MNHNS and CDR2 is SASEGT in the germline V gene. The CDR3 runs 15 residues. V gave up 3 bases and J gave up 0 bases, with 6 bases separating them. The CDR3 coding sequence is TGTGCCAGCAGTGACGGTTTCTCTGGGGCCAACGTCCTGACTTTC. Translation gives CASSDGFSGANVLTF.

The chain recombines TRBV7-2 with TRBJ2-5, with 11 bases aligning to TRBD2. The J call is in doubt because the DNA end fits TRBJ2-7 better. CDR1 and CDR2 from the germline V gene are SGHTA and FQGNSA. The CDR3 extends over 15 amino acids. The CDR3 here is CASSKGTSGNYEQYF. As DNA, the CDR3 is TGTGCCAGCAGCAAAGGGACTAGCGGCAACTACGAGCAGTACTTC.

This clone was seen a handful of times. J is TRBJ1-5 and V is TRBV19; 10 bases match TRBD1. Germline V gives CDR1 LNHDA, CDR2 SQIVND (reference sequence). CDR3 length: 14 amino acids. J gave up 6 bases and V 10 bases, and 9 bases lay outside the gene matches. CDR3 protein: CATRDRGRRQPQHF. CDR3 nucleotides: TGTGCCACCCGGGACAGGGGCCGTCGTCAGCCCCAGCATTTT.

This chain connects TRBV15 to TRBJ2-7; D gene uncertain. Trimming shortened V by 0 bases and J by 6 bases, and 6 bases separated the two germline ends. Germline-derived CDR1 and CDR2 are LNHNV and YYDKDF (reference sequence). The CDR3 sequence is 12 residues long. DNA of the CDR3: TGTGCCACCAGCAGAGATCGGATCGAGCAGTACTTC. Translated, it gives CATSRDRIEQYF.

J is TRBJ1-5 and V is TRBV28; no clear D gene. The CDR3 spans 12 residues. Germline V gene sequence: CDR1 MDHEN, CDR2 SYDVKM. V lost 5 bases and J 6 bases, leaving 8 bases between the germline ends. CDR3 sequence (DNA): TGTGCCAGCAGTCCCTCGGGTCAGCCCCAGCATTTT. Its protein product is CASSPSGQPQHF. Looking up the rest from reference TRBV28 and TRBJ1-5 gives the full variable domain: DVKVTQSSRYLVKRTGEKVFLECVQDMDHENMFWYRQDPGLGLRLIYFSYDVKMKEKGDIPEGYSVSREKKERFSLILESASTNQTSMYLCASSPSGQPQHFGDGTRLSIL.

This sequence joins TRBV7-9 and TRBJ1-2; D is unclear. This CDR3 region has 10 residues. With 7 bases removed from V and 5 bases from J, the gap between germline ends came to 5 bases. CDR1 and CDR2 (germline): SEHNR, FQNEAQ (reference sequence). The CDR3: CASIRYGYTF. The CDR3 bases are TGTGCCAGCATTAGGTATGGCTACACCTTC.